The entry below gives a single T cell receptor (beta chain) sequence along with its context. Its cognate antigen has yet to be identified. No base quality values were provided; no much bigger clone lies one nucleotide off. This record belongs to a study of cytomegalovirus exposure and HLA in healthy donors (dated by TCRdb to the late 2010s). About the investigation overall: In an earlier analysis of 587 of the donors, under 300 Gb of sequence data and 90 million to 130 million unique TCR beta sequences from about 190 million T cells were reported. An early release that covered more than 550 HLA-typed donors contained approximately 300 gigabases of sequencing data and around 80 million unique TCR sequences. Of the roughly 400 genotyped donors, around 81% fell in the genetic ancestry cluster associated with self-reported Caucasian donors. The study aimed to test whether cataloging public T cell receptors could reveal signatures of past pathogen exposure. Using immunosequencing, the study profiled T cell repertoires from around 680 subjects and related those repertoires to cytomegalovirus serostatus. Along with the approximately 700-subject first cohort, a separate validation cohort of over a hundred different subjects was used. To predict cytomegalovirus infection status, the study combined high-throughput TCR immunosequencing, statistical association of individual TCRs with disease status, and machine learning. A later analysis re-examined previously published TCR beta repertoires from several hundred donors and added high-resolution HLA genotyping to investigate patterns of TCR occurrence. The later analysis used no new phenotypic data to find candidate immune exposures, relying instead on TCR beta sequences and their occurrence across donors. An earlier analysis of some 500 of the donors applied high-throughput TCR beta sequencing to assess whether each TCR beta V gene segment acted as functional or pseudogenic. Donor age, sex, ethnicity and CMV serostatus were compiled together with the repertoire data. A later genetic analysis took genome-wide SNP genotypes for about 65% of the 666 donors and used that subset as a discovery cohort. All discovery cohort repertoires had been generated using a single sequencing platform. HLA typing included class I and class II loci at four-digit resolution. The number of typed donors differed by locus: 629-630 for A, B, C, DRB1 and DQB1; 500 to 550 for DQA1; some 610 for DPA1; and 400 to 480 for DPB1. Because of strong linkage in the cohort, roughly five DR-DQ haplotypes were treated as single units for association and clustering. Across 300 to 500 genotyped donors of the cohort, an average of roughly 250,000 unique TCR beta nucleotide sequences per donor were sequenced, and approximately 17% of those sequences were non-productive. What the authors observed across the whole study: The study gave a list of about 170 TCR beta chains associated with cytomegalovirus. The sequencing pipeline was judged likely to have produced a cluster of highly shared sequence variants as a technical artifact. Some IMGT-functional V segments, including TRBV6-2 and TRBV6-3, could not be told apart with the 87-base-pair reads, so those segments were excluded. The only immune exposure information available for the cohort was CMV serostatus. Sequencing depth was assumed to be roughly uniform across donors in the presence/absence analyses, though that assumption may not hold. Compared with equally common non-associated chains, HLA-associated TCR beta chains in a later analysis were more clonally expanded and had lower generation probabilities. Broadly in line with IMGT annotations, most TCR beta V segments showed up in productive rearrangements about 87% or about 30% of the time in an earlier analysis of several hundred of the donors. A later analysis found that most CMV-associated TCR beta chains appeared HLA-restricted, with HLA associations seemingly driven largely by CMV exposure. Correlated functional status among segregating V segments might be attributable to linkage disequilibrium, but an unknown experimental factor could not be ruled out. When HLA alleles, especially DR and DQ, strongly co-occurred, attributing TCR associations to individual alleles was difficult. A further reported finding was that TCR beta sequences accurately predicted the HLA-A and HLA-B alleles for most subjects in the first cohort. In a later analysis, TCR association rates were found to vary across HLA loci, with the most associated TCRs seen for DRB1 alleles and the fewest for HLA-C alleles. In a later analysis, some 18,000 TCR beta sequences were associated with specific HLA alleles at a false discovery rate of 0.05. Only TCR beta chains were sequenced in this cohort, and the absence of alpha or paired-chain data limited detectable features. In a later genetic analysis, a missense DCLRE1C variant was associated with V-gene and J-gene trimming of TCR beta chains, and the association was replicated in an independent cohort. The authors suggested that the approach could potentially be generalized to other disease states and immunological phenotypes. In a later analysis, several top co-occurrence clusters were reported to appear linked to parvovirus B19, influenza, CMV and Epstein-Barr virus. Because HLA typing was missing for some donors at each locus, association tests included only the typed subset. Across donors, most TCR sequences were observed very rarely, whereas some public TCRs were present in many individuals. Cytomegalovirus status was reported to be diagnosed by the classifier with high specificity and sensitivity in both the original and validation cohorts. A later genetic analysis reported fewer N-insertions in productive TCRs among donors in an Asian-associated ancestry cluster than the 666-donor mean. In vitro tests confirmed that a few of the cytomegalovirus-associated TCR beta chains recognize cytomegalovirus antigens. Because counts were too low, roughly 18 rarely observed V segments, including chromosome 9 orphons, were left out of the earlier analysis of about 620 of the donors.

The cohort consisted of some 670 healthy bone marrow donors. Cohort members were all nominally healthy when sampled, although unrecorded immune exposures were likely present. The donor was CMV seropositive and belonged to the group of more than 250 seropositive cohort members. Every donor gave a peripheral blood sample, and the peripheral blood mononuclear cells from that sample were used for TCR beta sequencing. The Qiagen DNeasy Blood Extraction Kit was used to extract genomic DNA from the blood cell samples. The receptor library was made with the immunoSEQ multiplex PCR assay. A mixture of 60 forward primers for TCR Vbeta segments and 13 reverse primers for TCR Jbeta segments was used in the multiplex PCR. The CDR3 region of rearranged TCR beta genes was amplified from genomic DNA by a multiplex PCR assay. The amplified TCR beta libraries were sequenced on the Illumina HiSeq System as 87-base-pair reads. Per the source publication's procedure: Across the roughly 670 repertoires, a later analysis counted roughly 77 million unique TCR beta chains, 9 million to 14 million of which were shared by at least two donors. Raw reads were error-corrected and collapsed into unique sequences by a nearest-neighbor algorithm in which closely related sequences were merged to remove PCR and sequencing errors. CDR3 sequences were aligned to IMGT reference sequences to assign V, D and J gene segments. Each retained sequence needed at least a six-nucleotide match to both a V gene segment and a J gene segment. A rearrangement was called productive if the CDR3 had no stop codons and remained in frame with V and J, and every other rearrangement was called non-productive. CDR3 was defined according to IMGT convention as the region running from the second conserved V-encoded cysteine to the conserved J-encoded phenylalanine. Sequences without an unambiguous match to a single V gene segment were excluded from the earlier analysis of a few hundred of the donors. An earlier analysis of some 610 of the donors called V segments functional above 56.7% productive rearrangements and segregating when the between-donor standard deviation exceeded 5%. A statistical classification framework was built for diagnosing cytomegalovirus status from the catalog of TCR beta chain sequences. A later analysis assigned V and J genes by comparing TCR nucleotide sequences with IMGT/GENE-DB human TR gene sequences. Using the TCRdist pipeline, a later analysis assigned CDR3 sequences along with most-parsimonious VDJ recombination scenarios. A later analysis defined each TCR beta chain by its CDR3 amino acid sequence plus V-gene family, and excluded reads lacking a unique V-gene family. A later analysis removed 550 to 700 highly shared, low-generation-probability nucleotide sequences to deal with suspected cross-contamination and a sequencing artifact. In a later analysis, a clonal expansion index for each public chain was calculated from normalized within-repertoire ranks of inferred template counts. Generation probabilities in a later analysis came from a VDJ recombination model fitted to out-of-frame rearrangements, and those results were checked against IGoR. In a later analysis, TCR-TCR, TCR-HLA and TCR-CMV co-occurrence was scored with hypergeometric tests, and a repertoire-size bias correction was applied to TCR pairs. In a later analysis, false discovery rates were estimated by permuting HLA or CMV assignments 20 times. In a later analysis, co-occurring TCRs were grouped using DBSCAN, with TCRdist sequence similarity added in when clustering inside HLA-allele-positive subsets. For co-occurrence clustering, repertoires with fewer than 30,000 or more than 120,000 public chains were excluded, along with four to six repertoires with anomalous nucleotide sharing. TCRdb took this table from immuneACCESS and kept in-frame rearrangements with V and J called. Such tables lack part of the clones; where checked against another copy, unresolved V genes explain under half of the gap, and the rest is unexplained. The DNA gave D and trimming, while V, J and clone size come from that table. The sample records under 150,000 clones, 70% to 80% of which are singletons. The ten largest clonotypes hold less than 7.5% of the sample.

Per the germline V gene, SGHDT is the CDR1 and YYEEEE is the CDR2. Reading from cysteine to phenylalanine, the CDR3 counts 14 amino acids. The CDR3 DNA has 42 bases and is translated from base 1. V is cut by 0 bases and J by 9 bases, and the space between the germline ends is 15 bases. The chain is made from TRBV5-6 and TRBJ2-5; TRBD2 is a possible D gene, resting on 5 matching bases. This clonotype originated in a woman aged 40-49 years in good health and CMV-seropositive. Sequencing input: PBMCs. The CDR3 in this case is CASSLGRPTEAQYF. The nucleotide sequence is TGTGCCAGCAGCTTGGGCAGACCCACGGAGGCCCAGTACTTC.